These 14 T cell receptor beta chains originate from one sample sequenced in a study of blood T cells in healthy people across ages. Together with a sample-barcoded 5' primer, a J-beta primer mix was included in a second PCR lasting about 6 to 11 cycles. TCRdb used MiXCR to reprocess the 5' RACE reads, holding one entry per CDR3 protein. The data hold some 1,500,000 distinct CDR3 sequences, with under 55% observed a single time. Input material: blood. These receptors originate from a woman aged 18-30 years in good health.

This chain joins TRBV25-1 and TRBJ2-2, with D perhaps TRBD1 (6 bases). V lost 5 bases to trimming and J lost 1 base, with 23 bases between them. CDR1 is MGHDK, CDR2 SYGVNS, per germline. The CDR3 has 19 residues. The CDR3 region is CASSPPFTGNQWNTGELFF. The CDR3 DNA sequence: TGTGCCAGCAGTCCGCCTTTTACAGGGAATCAATGGAACACCGGGGAGCTGTTTTTT.

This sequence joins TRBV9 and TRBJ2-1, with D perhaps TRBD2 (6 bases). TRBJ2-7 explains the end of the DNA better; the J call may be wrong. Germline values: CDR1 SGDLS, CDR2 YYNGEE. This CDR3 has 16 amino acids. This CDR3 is CASSETAGMDYNEQYF. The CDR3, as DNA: TGTGCCAGCAGCGAGACTGCGGGGATGGACTACAATGAGCAGTACTTC.

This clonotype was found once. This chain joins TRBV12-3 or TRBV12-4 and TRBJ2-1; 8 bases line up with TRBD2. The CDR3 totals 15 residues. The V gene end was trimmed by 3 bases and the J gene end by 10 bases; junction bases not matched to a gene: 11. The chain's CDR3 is CASSLGALADYEQFF. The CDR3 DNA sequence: TGTGCCAGCAGTTTGGGTGCACTAGCGGACTACGAGCAGTTCTTC.

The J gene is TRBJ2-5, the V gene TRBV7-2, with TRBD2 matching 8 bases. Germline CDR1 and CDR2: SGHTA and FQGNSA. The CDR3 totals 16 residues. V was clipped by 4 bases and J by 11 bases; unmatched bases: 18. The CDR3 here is CASSSPEVAGQNEQYF. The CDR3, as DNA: TGTGCCAGCAGCTCGCCGGAGGTAGCGGGGCAAAATGAGCAGTACTTC.

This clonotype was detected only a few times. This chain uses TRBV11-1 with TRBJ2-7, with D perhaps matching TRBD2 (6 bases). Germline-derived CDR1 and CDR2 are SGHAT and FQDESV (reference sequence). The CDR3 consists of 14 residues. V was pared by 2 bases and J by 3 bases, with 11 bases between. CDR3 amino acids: CASSLQSGVYEQYF. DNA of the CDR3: TGTGCCAGCAGCTTACAATCGGGGGTCTACGAGCAGTACTTC.

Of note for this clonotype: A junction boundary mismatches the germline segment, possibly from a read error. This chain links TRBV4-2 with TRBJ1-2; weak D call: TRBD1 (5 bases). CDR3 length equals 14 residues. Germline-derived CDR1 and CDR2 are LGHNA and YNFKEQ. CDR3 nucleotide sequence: TGTGCCAGCAACCAAGATATGGGGGACTATGGCTACACCTTC. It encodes CASNQDMGDYGYTF.

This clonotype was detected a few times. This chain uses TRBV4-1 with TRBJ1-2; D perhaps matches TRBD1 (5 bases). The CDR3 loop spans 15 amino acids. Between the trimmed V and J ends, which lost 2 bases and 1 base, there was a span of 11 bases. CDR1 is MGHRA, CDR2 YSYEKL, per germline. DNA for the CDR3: TGCGCCAGCAGCCAACCCCGGGACGGTAACTATGGCTACACCTTC. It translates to CASSQPRDGNYGYTF.

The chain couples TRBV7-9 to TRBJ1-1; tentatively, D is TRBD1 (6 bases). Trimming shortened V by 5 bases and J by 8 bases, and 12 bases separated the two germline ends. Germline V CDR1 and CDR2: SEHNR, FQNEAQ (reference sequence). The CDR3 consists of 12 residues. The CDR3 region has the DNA TGTGCCAGCAGCGGCCTGGGACACGAAGCTTTCTTT. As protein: CASSGLGHEAFF.

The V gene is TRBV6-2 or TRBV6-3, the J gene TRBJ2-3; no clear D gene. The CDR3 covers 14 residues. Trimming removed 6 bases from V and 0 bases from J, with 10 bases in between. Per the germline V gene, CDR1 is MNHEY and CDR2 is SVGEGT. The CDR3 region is CASSPEKSTDTQYF. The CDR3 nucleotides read TGTGCCAGCAGCCCCGAGAAGAGCACAGATACGCAGTATTTT.

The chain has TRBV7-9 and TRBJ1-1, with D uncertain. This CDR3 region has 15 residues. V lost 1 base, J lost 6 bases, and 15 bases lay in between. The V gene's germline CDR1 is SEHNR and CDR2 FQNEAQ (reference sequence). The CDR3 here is CASSLVQAGEAEAFF. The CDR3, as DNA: TGTGCCAGCAGCTTAGTCCAGGCTGGGGAAGCTGAAGCTTTCTTT.

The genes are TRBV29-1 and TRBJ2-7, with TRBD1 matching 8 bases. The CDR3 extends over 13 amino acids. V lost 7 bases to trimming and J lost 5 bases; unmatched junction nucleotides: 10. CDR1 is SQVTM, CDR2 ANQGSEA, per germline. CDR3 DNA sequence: TGCAGCGCGGAGACAGGGGCGTTGGACGAGCAGTACTTC. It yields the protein CSAETGALDEQYF.

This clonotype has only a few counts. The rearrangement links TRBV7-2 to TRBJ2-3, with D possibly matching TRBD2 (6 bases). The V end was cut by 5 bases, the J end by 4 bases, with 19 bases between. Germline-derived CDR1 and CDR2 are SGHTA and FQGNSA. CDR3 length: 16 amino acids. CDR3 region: CASSLHPRLVADTQYF. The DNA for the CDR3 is TGTGCCAGCAGCCTACACCCGCGACTAGTTGCAGATACGCAGTATTTT.

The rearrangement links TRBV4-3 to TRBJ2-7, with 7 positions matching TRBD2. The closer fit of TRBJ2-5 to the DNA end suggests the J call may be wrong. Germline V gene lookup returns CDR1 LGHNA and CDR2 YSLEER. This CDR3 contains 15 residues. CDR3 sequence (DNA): TGCGCCAGCAGTCTTAACCTAGCGGAGGGACGGACCCAGTACTTC. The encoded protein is CASSLNLAEGRTQYF.

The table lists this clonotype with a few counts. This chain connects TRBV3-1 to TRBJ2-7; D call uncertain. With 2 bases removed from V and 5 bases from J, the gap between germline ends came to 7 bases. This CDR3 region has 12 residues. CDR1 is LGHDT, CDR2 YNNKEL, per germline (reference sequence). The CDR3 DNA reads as TGTGCCAGCAGCCAACTAGACGACGAGCAGTACTTC. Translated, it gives CASSQLDDEQYF.